This T cell receptor (beta chain) was sequenced in a study of shared clonotypes between healthy human individuals (dated by TCRdb to about 2020). Some background on the complete study: A few men and two women, aged 18 to 49 years, made up the cohort. Between about 0.94 and 8.9 billion PBMCs per donor were obtained by leukapheresis. Blood TCR repertoires of a handful of healthy adults were deeply sequenced to estimate repertoire size and the extent of clonotype sharing between individuals. To increase sequencing depth and limit assay-specific biases, different laboratories used diverse techniques to prepare libraries and sequence TCR repertoires. For each donor, CD4 naive and CD4 memory were each run on three plates, CD8 naive on two plates, and CD8 memory on one plate. Overall results and qualifications from the work: Based on pairwise subsampling, the degree of clonotype sharing among donors was expected to be affected by sequencing depth. The small number of donors limited the genetic and exposure-history diversity represented. Naive subsets generally had larger estimated clonotype richness than memory subsets did. Sampling was limited to blood, and TCR repertoires in tissue likely differ from TCR repertoires in blood. When several donors were compared, the shared fraction of clonotypes was around 4.6% for naive CD4, over 3% for naive CD8, 2% to 2.5% for memory CD4, and less than 0.45% for memory CD8. Clonotypes shared by all four sorted-subset donors showed higher generation probabilities than non-shared clonotypes. Even with the large sequencing depth, rarefaction of the sorted-subset datasets indicated that sequencing was incomplete.

Using the deep immunoSEQ assay, multiplex PCR amplified TCR CDR3 regions from genomic DNA. Extracted genomic DNA from each cell subset was spread evenly across all wells of several immunoSEQ 96-well plates, with each plate serving as a replicate. For sorted subsets, about 200 ng genomic DNA, equal to 30,000 or so T cell genomes, was loaded into each replicate PCR. Purified libraries were measured with a Qubit 3.0 fluorometer, size-checked on a Bioanalyzer 2100, and measured again with the KAPA Library Quantification kit. Each immunoSEQ 96-well plate was sequenced on its own single-read 150-cycle Illumina NextSeq 550 flow cell. The study's own analysis went as follows. Because only junctional sequences without quality scores were contained in the immunoSEQ output, filtering matching that applied to full-length reads could not be performed. Sequences were annotated with PyIR, a Python wrapper for IgBLAST v1.9, using IMGT germline references to assign V/J genes and CDR3. Any read was removed if the V/J assignment was weak (E-value above 1e-6), the CDR3 was missing, or the read contained stop codons, out-of-frame junctions, or ambiguous translated residues. A V3J clonotype was defined by an identical inferred V gene, J gene, and CDR3 amino acid sequence. Percentage overlap between repertoires was computed as shared unique clonotypes divided by the size of the smaller repertoire. Repertoire richness was assessed with RTK rarefaction, the Chao1 estimator, and Recon v2.1 estimates of unobserved clonotypes. For all TCRbeta clonotypes obtained by the gDNA method from a handful of donors, generation probabilities were computed with OLGA. The source is immuneACCESS, and TCRdb retained only in-frame sequences with V and J called. Part of the clones is not carried over; for the studies checked, unresolved V genes explain less than half of this, and the remainder is unexplained. That table gives V, J and clone size, and the DNA gave D and trimming. Recorded for this sample are about 660,000 clones; roughly 70% of them occurred a single time. The leading ten clones occupy roughly 1.7% of the sample.

On this clone itself: Its antigen target is currently unknown. No per-base quality is available; no much larger clone lies one base away.

From V the trimming removes 3 bases and from J it removes 5 bases, while the gene matches leave 7 bases of the junction unaccounted for. Measured from the cysteine to the phenylalanine, the CDR3 is 15 residues long. The entry retains the CDR3 DNA only, 45 bases that are in frame from base 1. The germline V gene provides CDR1 MNHNS and CDR2 SASEGT. Donors were healthy HIV-negative adults with no recently reported acute infections or vaccinations. Every donor was a Caucasian adult residing in Nashville, Tennessee, USA. Magnetic negative selection was used to enrich CD4+ T cells, after which naive cells were positively selected on CD45RA and the negative fraction became the memory subset. After blood collection by leukapheresis, PBMCs were isolated using Ficoll-Histopaque density gradient centrifugation and then cryopreserved in the vapor phase of liquid nitrogen. Analytical flow cytometry was used to check the purity and quantity of each magnetically sorted T cell population. From each sorted fraction, genomic DNA was isolated and quantified by UV absorbance on a Nanodrop 2000c.

The sequenced sample was memory CD4+ T cells sorted from blood. Explained via the paper, the cell subset or site label denotes: CD45RA-negative fraction. This clonotype was sampled from a young woman in good health. In this chain, TRBV6-1 is recombined with TRBJ2-7, with 10 bases in between that match TRBD1. The CDR3 loop reads CASSEYAGTGDEQYF. The DNA reads as follows: TGTGCCAGCAGTGAGTATGCCGGGACAGGGGACGAGCAGTACTTC.